This TCR beta chain was sequenced for a study of cytomegalovirus exposure and HLA in healthy donors. Overall study results and limits: Later analysis showed most CMV-associated TCR beta chains appearing HLA-restricted. Exclusion as indistinguishable affected some V segments, including TRBV6-2 and TRBV6-3. Later, an analysis showed that TCR beta chains associated with HLA were more clonally expanded than others that were equally common.

Germline lookup yields CDR1 SGHRS and CDR2 YFSETQ. V lost 3 bases and J lost 6; bases outside the gene matches: 9. This CDR3 has 15 residues. 13 Jbeta primers and 60 Vbeta primers were used for the PCR. The assay was immunoSEQ multiplex PCR, and TCRdb's table has in-frame clones only and misses some. The sample has hundreds of thousands of clones, just under 70% seen once; the top ten hold approximately 2.5%. With respect to this clone: Antigen specificity is unknown.

The sequence was collected from a man in his forties in good health and CMV-seropositive. The specimen sequenced was PBMCs. The V call is TRBV5-1, the J call TRBJ2-7; 10 positions agree with TRBD1. The CDR3 bases are TGCGCCAGCAGCTCTGGTGGGACAGGGGTCGGCGAGCAGTACTTC. Protein: CASSSGGTGVGEQYF.